This TCR beta chain was retrieved from a study of T cell changes during pregnancy in multiple sclerosis. The CDR3 contains 17 residues. Losses at the gene ends were 3 bases for V and 6 bases for J; bases not matched to a gene: 13. Per germline, CDR1 LNHDA and CDR2 SQIVND (reference sequence). Sequenced by immunoSEQ multiplex PCR; TCRdb stores in-frame clones only, minus some. The sample yields around 100,000 clones, about 90% seen once. This TCR was sampled from a female donor with multiple sclerosis, enrolled in a pregnancy study. The specimen comprised peripheral blood, sampled after pregnancy. This chain links TRBV19 with TRBJ2-1; 8 positions match TRBD1. The chain's CDR3 is CASSIPLGQGSPNEQFF. The CDR3 DNA reads TGTGCCAGTAGTATTCCCCTAGGACAGGGATCCCCCAATGAGCAGTTCTTC.